Below, 28 T cell receptor beta chains from the same sample are listed, as sequenced in a study of tumor and adjacent non-tumor tissue in lung cancer. RNA was extracted from bulk tissue without any cell sorting. TCRbeta libraries were built with three rounds of nested PCR, modified from ARM-PCR. From the multiplex PCR reads, TCRdb called clonotypes with MiXCR, one entry per CDR3 protein. Here the sample spans more than 85,000 distinct CDR3 sequences, 84% being singletons. The source material was lung tumor tissue. The source is a man between 65 and 79 years old with non-small cell lung cancer.

A note on this clonotype: A clone one base away is much larger, so this may be a read error. The chain employs TRBV6-2 or TRBV6-3 and TRBJ2-1; possibly TRBD2 for D (5 bases). The germline CDR1 and CDR2 sequences are MNHEY and SVGEGT. The CDR3 loop spans 13 amino acids. The CDR3 DNA reads TGTGTCAGCAGTTCGAGGGTACGCAATGAGCAGTTCTTC. Its translation: CVSSSRVRNEQFF.

A remark on this clonotype: The germline gene is not matched at one end of the junction; a read error may be the cause. The V call is TRBV6-2 or TRBV6-3, the J call TRBJ1-5; D remains unclear. The germline V gene has CDR1 MNHEY and CDR2 SVGEGT. The length of the CDR3 is 16 residues. CDR3 nucleotide sequence: TGTGGCAGCAGTCCCCCGGGAGGAGTTTCAGGACAGCCCCAGCATTTT. Protein: CGSSPPGGVSGQPQHF.

Concerning this clonotype itself: At one end, the junction sequence differs from germline, possibly due to a read error. The chain couples TRBV5-6 to TRBJ2-2; maybe TRBD2 (5 bases). The V gene's germline CDR1 is SGHDT and CDR2 YYEEEE. The CDR3 loop spans 12 amino acids. The chain's CDR3 is CASSPPIGELFF. The CDR3 DNA reads as TGTGCCAGCAGCCCCCCGATCGGGGAGTTGTTTTTT. Based on the CDR3 plus reference TRBV5-6 and TRBJ2-2, the full variable domain is DAGVTQSPTHLIKTRGQQVTLRCSPKSGHDTVSWYQQALGQGPQFIFQYYEEEERQRGNFPDRFSGHQFPNYSSELNVNALLLGDSALYLCASSPPIGELFFGEGSRLTVL.

Worth noting for this clonotype: One end of the junction is discordant with germline, which a read error may explain. This chain connects TRBV11-2 to TRBJ1-4; no clear D. CDR1 and CDR2 (germline): SGHAT, FQNNGV. The CDR3 contains 15 residues. In DNA, the CDR3 is TGTGCCAGCAGCGGAAGTGTGACAAGTAATGAAATACTGTTTTTT. Translation: CASSGSVTSNEILFF.

About this clonotype: One end of the junction varies from germline; a read error may be responsible. The genes are TRBV28 and TRBJ2-7, with TRBD1 matching 7 bases. The CDR3 extends over 14 amino acids. Per the germline V gene, CDR1 is MDHEN and CDR2 is SYDVKM. The CDR3 loop reads CAISPQGLVGEQYF. CDR3 in DNA: TGTGCCATCAGTCCACAGGGGCTGGTGGGCGAGCAGTACTTC.

With respect to this clonotype: One end of the junction varies from germline; a read error may be responsible. The chain employs TRBV4-1 and TRBJ1-6; D is uncertain. CDR3 length equals 11 residues. Germline CDR1 is MGHRA and CDR2 is YSYEKL. The CDR3 sequence is CASSLGGPLHF. Written as DNA, the CDR3 is TGTGCCAGCAGCCTAGGAGGTCCCCTCCACTTT.

The chain uses TRBV7-9 and TRBJ2-2; D unclear. The V end lost 5 bases, the J end lost 10 bases, and 23 bases lay between the germline ends. CDR1 is SEHNR, CDR2 FQNEAQ, per germline (reference sequence). The CDR3 is 16 amino acids. In DNA form, the CDR3 reads TGTGCCAGCAGCCTTCTGGGCTTAGGGCGCACAGAGGAGCTGTTTTTT. Amino acids: CASSLLGLGRTEELFF.

This clonotype showed up just a few times. The germline gene is not matched at one end of the junction; a read error may be the cause. The chain uses TRBV5-1 and TRBJ2-1; 8 bases are a match to TRBD2. The CDR3 length is 16 residues. CDR1 and CDR2 (germline): SGHRS, YFSETQ. This CDR3 reads CTSSVRPGTSGDEQFF. Written as DNA, the CDR3 is TGTACCAGCAGCGTAAGACCCGGGACTAGTGGTGATGAGCAGTTCTTC.

As regards this clonotype: A much larger clone is a single base away; this may be a read error. The V and J genes are TRBV2 and TRBJ2-3, with 7 bases that match TRBD2. The CDR3 is made up of 14 amino acids. The germline gives CDR1 SNHLY, CDR2 FYNNEI. V lost 7 bases to trimming and J lost 0 bases; unmatched junction nucleotides: 4. Written as DNA, the CDR3 is TGTGCCAGCAAGTGGGGGGGTAGCACAGATACGCAGTATTTT. Protein product: CASKWGGSTDTQYF.

As to this clonotype: Germline and junction disagree at one end, which may indicate a read error. The chain carries TRBV20-1 and TRBJ2-1, with 9 nucleotides matching TRBD2. Germline V gene sequence: CDR1 DFQATT, CDR2 SNEGSKA (reference sequence). The CDR3 has 13 amino acids. CDR3 sequence: CRARVAGDAEQFF. Here the CDR3 DNA reads TGCCGTGCTAGGGTAGCGGGAGATGCTGAGCAATTCTTC.

This clonotype came up many times. No conserved phenylalanine or tryptophan is present at the end of the CDR3, so a read error is the likely explanation. V and J are TRBV6-1 and TRBJ1-6; D not resolved. CDR1 and CDR2 from the germline V gene are MNHNS and SASEGT. The V and J ends lost 3 bases and 0 bases respectively, with 21 bases between them. CDR3 length: 20 amino acids. CDR3 region: CASSDSSVRIGSSYNSPLHS. CDR3 in DNA: TGTGCCAGCAGTGACAGTTCAGTGAGAATCGGTAGCTCCTATAATTCACCCCTCCACTCT.

Details on this clonotype: The junction departs from the called germline gene at one end, perhaps through a read error. The genes are TRBV4-2 and TRBJ2-1; D is possibly TRBD2 (6 bases). CDR1 is LGHNA and CDR2 is YNFKEQ in the germline V gene. CDR3 size: 16 residues. The CDR3 DNA reads TGTGCCAGCAACCAAGGAGGGTCTTCCACCTACAATGAGCAGTTCTTC. Its translation: CASNQGGSSTYNEQFF.

The chain is built from TRBV4-2 and TRBJ2-4; D may be TRBD2 (6 bases). The ends were cut back, 3 bases at V and 9 bases at J, with 18 bases in the middle. The CDR3 is 15 residues long. Germline V CDR1 and CDR2: LGHNA, YNFKEQ. CDR3 sequence: CASSQGGGGRTIQYF. As DNA, the CDR3 is TGTGCCAGCAGCCAGGGGGGAGGAGGAAGGACCATTCAGTACTTC.

With regard to this clonotype: A junction boundary mismatches the germline segment, possibly from a read error. This rearrangement joins TRBV11-2 to TRBJ2-7; D not resolved. Germline CDR1 SGHAT, CDR2 FQNNGV. The CDR3 contains 13 residues. CDR3 residues: CASNLAVVLEQCF. The CDR3, as DNA: TGTGCCAGCAACTTAGCAGTAGTTCTCGAGCAGTGCTTC. Full variable domain (rest looked up from reference TRBV11-2 and TRBJ2-7): EAGVAQSPRYKIIEKRQSVAFWCNPISGHATLYWYQQILGQGPKLLIQFQNNGVVDDSQLPKDRFSAERLKGVDSTLKIQPAKLEDSAVYLCASNLAVVLEQCFGPGTRLTVT.

For this clonotype: One end of the junction does not line up with germline, which may come from a read error. The chain employs TRBV24-1 and TRBJ2-3; 8 bases align to TRBD2. Germline lookup yields CDR1 KGHDR and CDR2 SFDVKD. This CDR3 is built from 13 residues. The CDR3 sequence is CATIGTSVDTQYF. In nucleotides, the CDR3 is TGTGCTACCATTGGGACTAGTGTGGATACGCAGTATTTT.

The rearrangement uses TRBV11-3 and TRBJ1-1; D not resolved. CDR1 is SGHNT and CDR2 is YENEEA in the germline V gene. Trimming pared 5 bases from V and 9 bases from J, leaving 13 bases between. The CDR3 covers 12 residues. The CDR3 DNA follows: TGTGCCAGCAGCGACATGGCATATAAAGCTTTCTTT. This gives the protein CASSDMAYKAFF. Filled out from reference TRBV11-3 and TRBJ1-1, the complete variable domain reads EAGVVQSPRYKIIEKKQPVAFWCNPISGHNTLYWYLQNLGQGPELLIRYENEEAVDDSQLPKDRFSAERLKGVDSTLKIQPAELGDSAVYLCASSDMAYKAFFGQGTRLTVV.

Remarks on this clonotype: At one end the junction does not follow the germline gene, possibly because of a read error. CDR3 region: CANSFVRGGKLFF. DNA of the CDR3: TGCGCCAACAGCTTTGTCAGAGGAGGAAAACTGTTTTTT. The chain couples TRBV11-2 to TRBJ1-4; no definite D call. Germline V gene lookup returns CDR1 SGHAT and CDR2 FQNNGV. The CDR3 loop spans 13 amino acids.

Concerning this clonotype itself: This CDR3 is missing its conserved last phenylalanine or tryptophan, likely due to a read error. The rearrangement links TRBV20-1 to TRBJ1-6; a weak D match, TRBD1 (5 bases). Germline V gives CDR1 DFQATT, CDR2 SNEGSKA (reference sequence). The CDR3 covers 14 residues. CDR3 DNA sequence: TGTAGTGCTAGGTCCGTCAGGGTTAATTCACCCCTCCACTTG. Encoded protein: CSARSVRVNSPLHL.

With regard to this clonotype: The CDR3 carries no conserved terminal phenylalanine or tryptophan, so it likely arises from a read error. The genes are TRBV28 and TRBJ2-7; TRBD1 aligns across 7 bases. The CDR3 spans 15 residues. CDR1 and CDR2 from the germline V gene are MDHEN and SYDVKM. CDR3 nucleotide sequence: TGTGCCAGCACTTCCCGGCGGGCAGGGGGTTACGTGCAGTACTTA. It yields the protein CASTSRRAGGYVQYL.

In the case of this clonotype: An end of the junction does not agree with germline; a read error may underlie this. The chain carries TRBV29-1 and TRBJ1-2, with D perhaps matching TRBD1 (5 bases). Looked up from germline, CDR1 is SQVTM and CDR2 is ANQGSEA. The CDR3 has 15 amino acids. The chain's CDR3 is CRVGSPGHGGYGYTF. The CDR3 DNA reads as TGCCGCGTTGGATCCCCGGGTCACGGGGGATATGGCTACACCTTC.

A few counts support this clonotype. One end of the junction is discordant with germline, which a read error may explain. The CDR3 spells CTISESEVNTEAFF. DNA of the CDR3: TGTACCATCAGTGAGTCAGAAGTAAACACCGAAGCTTTCTTT. The chain is built from TRBV10-3 and TRBJ1-1, with D uncertain. CDR1 ENHRY and CDR2 SYGVKD come from the germline V gene. CDR3 length: 14 residues.

The chain uses TRBV4-3 and TRBJ2-1, with 15 bases fitting TRBD2. The V gene's germline CDR1 is LGHNA and CDR2 YSLEER. J lost 12 bases, V lost 0 bases, and 6 bases had no gene match. This CDR3 contains 16 residues. The CDR3 nucleotides are TGCGCCAGCAGCCAAGATGGACTAGCGGGAGGGCTTCGGCAGTTCTTC. It encodes CASSQDGLAGGLRQFF.

As to this clonotype: The CDR3 ends on some other residue instead of the conserved phenylalanine or tryptophan, so this is likely a read error. The J gene is TRBJ2-1, the V gene TRBV7-3; 7 nucleotides match TRBD2. The germline V gene encodes CDR1 SGHTA and CDR2 FQGTGA. The CDR3 has 14 amino acids. The junction had 3 bases not matched to a gene; V was cut back by 2 bases and J by 5 bases. The CDR3 bases are TGTGCCAGCAGCTTAGGCGGGAGAAACAATGAGCAGTTCTCC. It yields the protein CASSLGGRNNEQFS.

Points on this clonotype: Here the CDR3 omits its conserved ending phenylalanine or tryptophan, so a read error is the likely source. The DNA is omitted, as the CDR3 cannot be located on it reliably, and the CDR3 follows TCRdb's listing. J is TRBJ2-7 and V is TRBV11-2; no DNA check was done on the table's D call, TRBD1. Germline V gene data show CDR1 as SGHAT and CDR2 as FQNNGV. The CDR3 comprises 12 residues, both ends counted. The CDR3 protein is CASSNQGGEQYL.

The V and J genes are TRBV6-6 and TRBJ1-3; 7 bases are a match to TRBD1. The CDR3 is 15 residues long. Germline assignment: CDR1 MNHNY and CDR2 SVGAGI (reference sequence). In nucleotides, the CDR3 is TGTGGCAGTAGCATCTTGGAACAGGGGGGAAACACCATATATTTT. This translates into CGSSILEQGGNTIYF.

This clonotype turned up a few times. This chain links TRBV18 with TRBJ2-2; TRBD1 is a possible D gene (6 bases). The CDR3 sequence is 17 residues long. CDR1 is KGHSH, CDR2 LQKENI, per germline. Trimming removed 5 bases at V and 2 bases at J, with 18 bases between. This CDR3 is CASSTLPADSNTGELFF. The CDR3 DNA reads TGTGCCAGCTCAACCCTGCCCGCGGACAGCAACACCGGGGAGCTGTTTTTT.

This clonotype was picked up many times. This chain connects TRBV20-1 to TRBJ2-5; either TRBD1 or TRBD2 may supply D (6 bases each). Between the trimmed V and J ends, which lost 7 bases and 2 bases, there was a span of 14 bases. There are 13 residues in the CDR3. Germline-derived CDR1 and CDR2 are DFQATT and SNEGSKA (reference sequence). DNA of the CDR3: TGCAGTGGATCGGGGGCCCGACAAGAGACCCAGTACTTC. This translates into CSGSGARQETQYF.

For this clonotype: The conserved phenylalanine or tryptophan is not found at the CDR3 terminus, so this likely reflects a read error. The rearrangement links TRBV6-1 to TRBJ2-2; D unresolved. Trimming took 10 bases from V and 9 from J, leaving 18 bases between them. Germline V gene sequence: CDR1 MNHNS, CDR2 SASEGT. This CDR3 region has 13 residues. The CDR3 region is CATSLKVTWELFY. DNA for the CDR3: TGTGCCACTTCCCTTAAGGTGACCTGGGAGCTGTTTTAT.